One and the same sample provided the 2 T cell receptor beta chains below, sequenced in a study of vaccination and CD4 T cells after COVID-19. The antigens these receptors bind are not known. Treatment denoted: roughly 10-day PBMC culture with coronavirus spike peptide pools or control peptides (ViraFEST assay). From the unexposed donor, CD4+ T cells were collected ahead of the COVID-19 pandemic (2011-2018). The study sequenced cultured CD4+ T cell DNA using the Oncomine TCR Beta short-read assay. TCRdb re-derived calls from the PCR reads in MiXCR, one entry per CDR3 protein. In the table there are several thousand distinct CDR3 sequences, approximately 37% of which are singletons. Sequencing was done on a sample of CD4+ T cells from blood, cultured in vitro. All receptors come from a human donor in good health.

The rearrangement uses TRBV7-2 and TRBJ2-1; 9 positions match TRBD2. This CDR3 spans 15 amino acids. Germline V gene lookup returns CDR1 SGHTA and CDR2 FQGNSA. The V and J ends lost 5 bases and 10 bases, in that order; junction bases with no gene match: 12. Here the CDR3 DNA reads TGTGCCAGCAGCCCATCGGGACTAGCTTCACGGGAGCAGTTCTTC. Protein product: CASSPSGLASREQFF.

This clonotype was counted only a few times. Here the CDR3 reads CASSLGLVPETQYF. DNA of the CDR3: TGTGCCAGCAGCTTAGGTCTAGTCCCAGAGACCCAGTACTTC. The rearrangement links TRBV11-2 to TRBJ2-5; D is unclear. Trimming removed 1 base from V and 4 bases from J, with 10 bases in between. Germline-derived CDR1 and CDR2 are SGHAT and FQNNGV. The CDR3 runs 14 residues.